A single T cell receptor (beta chain) is shown here with its context. The data belong to a study of technical replicates of blood from a handful of donors. Germline V gives CDR1 SGHTA, CDR2 FQGNSA. This CDR3 comprises 18 residues. Trimming removed 5 bases from V and 0 bases from J, with 21 bases in between. Generated by immunoSEQ multiplex PCR, the TCRdb table keeps only in-frame clones and is missing some. The data show tens of thousands of clones, roughly 98% seen once. The sequence was collected from a human donor in good health. The chain employs TRBV7-2 and TRBJ2-3; a weak D match, TRBD1 (5 bases). Sequenced material: T cells isolated from PBMCs. The DNA for the CDR3 is TGTGCCAGCAGCCTCTCCAGCCAGGGCCGGATAAGCACAGATACGCAGTATTTT. Protein sequence: CASSLSSQGRISTDTQYF.